Listed below are T cell receptor beta chains from one sample, sequenced in a study of blood T cell repertoires in COVID-19. Produced via immunoSEQ multiplex PCR; TCRdb's table is partial and in-frame only. This sample carries 55,000 to 70,000 clones, about nine tenths of them seen once, and the ten largest clones take about 2.1%. Material: peripheral blood. These receptors came from a man aged 60 to 75 with acute or convalescent COVID-19. The CDR3 runs from the conserved cysteine through the conserved F or W. The D gene is left open where the match is weak. Size tells how often a clone was seen (once, few, many) or the class of an expanded clone, and some rows leave it out.

TRBD2	TRBJ2-1	18	TRBV4-3	once	TGCGCCAGCAGCCAATCCGGGACTAGCGGTCCTCCCTACAATGAGCAGTTCTTC	CASSQSGTSGPPYNEQFF
.	TRBJ2-1	16	TRBV4-2	.	TGTGCCAGCAGCCAAGAGTCTGGGACTGCAAGTGGTGAGCAGTTCTTC	CASSQESGTASGEQFF
.	TRBJ1-5	17	TRBV19	once	TGTGCCAGTAGTCCCAGGGGTCGGTCGTATAGCAATCAGCCCCAGCATTTT	CASSPRGRSYSNQPQHF
TRBD2	TRBJ2-7	13	TRBV28	.	TGTGCCAGCAGTGTCTTAGACCGGGAGGGACAGTACTTC	CASSVLDREGQYF
TRBD1	TRBJ1-4	16	TRBV7-2	once	TGTGCCAGCAGCTCGGGACAGGGAGGCTCCGTCGAAAAACTGTTTTTT	CASSSGQGGSVEKLFF
TRBD2	TRBJ2-1	16	TRBV10-3	.	TGTGCCATCAGTGAGTCGATCCCTAGCGGGTACAATGAGCAGTTCTTC	CAISESIPSGYNEQFF
.	TRBJ1-1	14	TRBV3-1/TRBV3-2	.	TGTGCCAGCAGCACCTCCGGGGGAGGGACTGAAGCTTTCTTT	CASSTSGGGTEAFF
TRBD2	TRBJ2-3	15	TRBV11-2	.	TGTGCCAGCAGCTTAGGATCGGGAGGGACAGATACGCAGTATTTT	CASSLGSGGTDTQYF
.	TRBJ1-4	14	TRBV29-1	.	TGCAGCGGCATGGTGGGGGGGTCTAATGAAAAACTGTTTTTT	CSGMVGGSNEKLFF
TRBD1	TRBJ1-4	17	TRBV5-4	.	TGTGCCAGCAGCTTGAAGGGCCAGGGGGTTACTAATGAAAAACTGTTTTTT	CASSLKGQGVTNEKLFF
.	TRBJ1-1	16	TRBV7-2	.	TGTGCCAGCAGCTCCGAGGGCGGGCGGTTGAACACTGAAGCTTTCTTT	CASSSEGGRLNTEAFF
TRBD1	TRBJ2-7	13	TRBV30	.	TGTGCCTGGAGTATTACAGGGGCGGGCGAGCAGTACTTC	CAWSITGAGEQYF
.	TRBJ1-5	13	TRBV6-1	.	TGTGCCAGCAGTGAAGCCCGGGGGTCCTACCAGCATTTT	CASSEARGSYQHF
TRBD1	TRBJ1-1	15	TRBV30	.	TGTGCCTGGAGTCTCCCCGACAGGGTGAACACTGAAGCTTTCTTT	CAWSLPDRVNTEAFF
.	TRBJ2-1	15	TRBV19	.	TGTGCCAGTAGTACCCCTGGGGCTACCGGCGATGAGCAGTTCTTC	CASSTPGATGDEQFF
.	TRBJ1-2	14	TRBV28	.	TGTGCCAGCAGTTTTGGGGGGGAGGGCTATGGCTACACCTTC	CASSFGGEGYGYTF
TRBD2	TRBJ2-4	16	TRBV11-3	.	TGTGCCAGCAGCTACCTAGCGGGAGCTAGCAAAAACATTCAGTACTTC	CASSYLAGASKNIQYF
.	TRBJ1-4	13	TRBV29-1	.	TGCAGCGTGGGAAGGGACAATAATGAAAAACTGTTTTTT	CSVGRDNNEKLFF
TRBD2	TRBJ2-5	15	TRBV7-2	.	TGTGCCAGCAGCCCAGGCCTAGCGGGACAAGAGACCCAGTACTTC	CASSPGLAGQETQYF
TRBD1	TRBJ2-3	19	TRBV5-4	.	TGTGCCAGCAGCTTTTATCACCGGGACAGGGTTATTAAGACAGATACGCAGTATTTT	CASSFYHRDRVIKTDTQYF
.	TRBJ2-2	17	TRBV6-2/TRBV6-3	few	TGTGCCAGCAGTTACTTATCCCTAAGGAGTGGGACCGGGGAGCTGTTTTTT	CASSYLSLRSGTGELFF
TRBD2	TRBJ2-1	17	TRBV23-1	.	TGCGCCAGCAGTCACCACCTACTAGCGGGAGACCGAAATGAGCAGTTCTTC	CASSHHLLAGDRNEQFF
TRBD2	TRBJ2-1	17	TRBV7-6	.	TGTGCCAGCAGCTTAGTATCGATAGCGGGAGGGCTTGGTGAGCAGTTCTTC	CASSLVSIAGGLGEQFF